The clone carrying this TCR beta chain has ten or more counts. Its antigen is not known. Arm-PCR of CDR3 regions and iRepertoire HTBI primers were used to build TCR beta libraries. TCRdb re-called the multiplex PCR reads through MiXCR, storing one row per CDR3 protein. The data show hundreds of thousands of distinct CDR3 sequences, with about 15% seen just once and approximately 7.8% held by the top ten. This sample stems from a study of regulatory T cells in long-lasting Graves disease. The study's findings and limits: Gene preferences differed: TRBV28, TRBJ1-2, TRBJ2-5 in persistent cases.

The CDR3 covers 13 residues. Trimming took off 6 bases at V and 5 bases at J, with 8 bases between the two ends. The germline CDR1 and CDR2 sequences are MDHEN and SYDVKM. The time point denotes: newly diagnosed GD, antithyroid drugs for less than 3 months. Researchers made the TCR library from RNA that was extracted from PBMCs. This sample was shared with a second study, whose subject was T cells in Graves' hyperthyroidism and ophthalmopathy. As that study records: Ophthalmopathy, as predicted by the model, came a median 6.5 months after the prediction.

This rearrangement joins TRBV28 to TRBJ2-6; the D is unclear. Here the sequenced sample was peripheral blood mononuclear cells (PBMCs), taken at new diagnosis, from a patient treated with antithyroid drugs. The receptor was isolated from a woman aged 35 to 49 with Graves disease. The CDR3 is CASRGDWANVLTF. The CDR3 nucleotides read TGTGCCAGCAGGGGTGACTGGGCCAACGTCCTGACTTTC.